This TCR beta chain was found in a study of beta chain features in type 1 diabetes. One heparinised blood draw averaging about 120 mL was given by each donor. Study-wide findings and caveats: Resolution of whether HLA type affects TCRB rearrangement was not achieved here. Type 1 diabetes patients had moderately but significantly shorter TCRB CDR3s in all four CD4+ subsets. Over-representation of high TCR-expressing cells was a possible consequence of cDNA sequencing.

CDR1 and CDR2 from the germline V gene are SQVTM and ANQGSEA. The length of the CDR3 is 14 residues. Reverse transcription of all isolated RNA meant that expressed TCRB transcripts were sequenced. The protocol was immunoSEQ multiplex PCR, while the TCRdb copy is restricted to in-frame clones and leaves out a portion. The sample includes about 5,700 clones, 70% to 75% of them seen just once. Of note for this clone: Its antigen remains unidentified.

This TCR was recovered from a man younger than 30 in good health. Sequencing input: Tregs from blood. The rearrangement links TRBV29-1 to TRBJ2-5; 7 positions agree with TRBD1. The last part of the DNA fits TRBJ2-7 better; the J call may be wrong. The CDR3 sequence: CSVVPQGISYEQYF. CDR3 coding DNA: TGCAGCGTTGTACCACAGGGGATATCCTACGAGCAGTACTTC.